This T cell receptor beta chain was profiled in a study of T cell changes during pregnancy in multiple sclerosis (dated by TCRdb to between 2018 and 2020). Concerning the study at large: Changes in the T cell repertoire over the course of pregnancy were examined in this study in women with multiple sclerosis.

Receptor amplification or capture employed the immunoSEQ multiplex PCR assay. Not all clones reach the TCRdb copy of this immuneACCESS table, which keeps in-frame sequences only. Checked studies attribute under half of the gap to unresolved V genes and leave the rest unexplained. This sample has approximately 44,000 clones in its table, and about 91% of those were observed once. In total, the top ten clones hold 0.73% of the sample. This clone has just one count. Its target antigen remains unknown. Base qualities are not provided; no much larger clone lies one nucleotide away. For CDR1 and CDR2, the germline V gene (reference sequence) lists LNHNV and YYDKDF. The junction carries 6 bases between V and J, which are trimmed by 0 bases and 7 bases respectively. The CDR3, from cysteine to phenylalanine, totals 12 residues. Only the CDR3 DNA stays, 36 bases, in frame from base 1.

This sequence uses TRBV15 and TRBJ1-2, with the D segment identity uncertain. The sequence was collected from a female donor with multiple sclerosis, enrolled in a pregnancy study. The starting material was CD4+ T cells from peripheral blood mononuclear cells, obtained before pregnancy. The CDR3 sequence is CATSRDMSGYTF. The DNA sequence is TGTGCCACCAGCAGAGATATGTCTGGCTACACCTTC.